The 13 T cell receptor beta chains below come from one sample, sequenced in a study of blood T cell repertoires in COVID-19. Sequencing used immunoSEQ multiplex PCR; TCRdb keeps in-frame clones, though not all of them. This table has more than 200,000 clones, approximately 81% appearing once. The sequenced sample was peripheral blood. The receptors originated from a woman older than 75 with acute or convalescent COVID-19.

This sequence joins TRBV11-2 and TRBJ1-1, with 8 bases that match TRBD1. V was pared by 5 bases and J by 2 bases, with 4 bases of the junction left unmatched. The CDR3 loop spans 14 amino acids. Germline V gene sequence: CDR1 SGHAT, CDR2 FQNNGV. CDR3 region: CASSQQGANTEAFF. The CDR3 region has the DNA TGTGCCAGCAGCCAGCAGGGGGCCAACACTGAAGCTTTCTTT.

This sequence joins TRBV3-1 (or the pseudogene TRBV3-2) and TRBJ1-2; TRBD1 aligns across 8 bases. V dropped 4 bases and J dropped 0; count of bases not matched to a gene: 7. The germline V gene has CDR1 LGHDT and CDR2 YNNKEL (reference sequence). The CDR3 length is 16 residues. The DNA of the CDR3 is TGTGCCAGCAGCCCTCAACCACAGGGGGCTAACTATGGCTACACCTTC. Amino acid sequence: CASSPQPQGANYGYTF.

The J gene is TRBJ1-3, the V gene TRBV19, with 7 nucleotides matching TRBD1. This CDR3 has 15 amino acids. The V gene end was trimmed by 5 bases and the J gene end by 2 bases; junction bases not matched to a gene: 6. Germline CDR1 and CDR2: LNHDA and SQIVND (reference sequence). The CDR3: CASSQLGTAGNTIYF. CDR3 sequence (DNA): TGTGCCAGTAGTCAACTCGGGACAGCTGGAAACACCATATATTTT.

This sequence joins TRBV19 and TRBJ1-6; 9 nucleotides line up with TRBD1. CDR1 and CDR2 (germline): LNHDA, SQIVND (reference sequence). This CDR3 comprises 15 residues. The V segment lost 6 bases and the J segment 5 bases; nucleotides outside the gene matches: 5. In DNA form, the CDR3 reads TGTGCCAGTAGCGAGACAGGGGGAGATAATTCACCCCTCCACTTT. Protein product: CASSETGGDNSPLHF.

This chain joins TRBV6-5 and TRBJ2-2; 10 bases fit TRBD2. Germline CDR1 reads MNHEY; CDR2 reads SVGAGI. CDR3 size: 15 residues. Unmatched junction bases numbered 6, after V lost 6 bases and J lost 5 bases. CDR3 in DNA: TGTGCCAGCAGAACGGGACTAGCGTATACCGGGGAGCTGTTTTTT. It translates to CASRTGLAYTGELFF.

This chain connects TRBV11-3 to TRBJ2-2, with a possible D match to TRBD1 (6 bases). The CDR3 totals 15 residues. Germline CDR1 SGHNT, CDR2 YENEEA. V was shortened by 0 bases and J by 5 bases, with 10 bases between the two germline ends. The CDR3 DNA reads TGTGCCAGCAGCTTAGAGCCAGGGGTTACCGGGGAGCTGTTTTTT. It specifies CASSLEPGVTGELFF.

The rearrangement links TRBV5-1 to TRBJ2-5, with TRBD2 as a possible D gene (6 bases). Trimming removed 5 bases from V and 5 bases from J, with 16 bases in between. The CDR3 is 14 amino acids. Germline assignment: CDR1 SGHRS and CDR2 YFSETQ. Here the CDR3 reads CASRAGSSAETQYF. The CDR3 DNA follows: TGCGCCAGCAGGGCCGGGAGCAGCGCGGAGACCCAGTACTTC.

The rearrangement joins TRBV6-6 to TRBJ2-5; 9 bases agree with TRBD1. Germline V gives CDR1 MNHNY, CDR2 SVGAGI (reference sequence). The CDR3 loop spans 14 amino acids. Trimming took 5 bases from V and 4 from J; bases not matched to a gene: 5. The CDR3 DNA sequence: TGTGCCAGCAGTCTTCCGGGACAGGGAGAGACCCAGTACTTC. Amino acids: CASSLPGQGETQYF.

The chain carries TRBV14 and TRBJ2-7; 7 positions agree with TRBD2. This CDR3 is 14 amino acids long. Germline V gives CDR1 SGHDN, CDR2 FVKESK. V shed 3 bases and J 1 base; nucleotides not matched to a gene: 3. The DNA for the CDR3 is TGTGCCAGCAGCCACCGGGAGGTATCCTACGAGCAGTACTTC. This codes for CASSHREVSYEQYF.

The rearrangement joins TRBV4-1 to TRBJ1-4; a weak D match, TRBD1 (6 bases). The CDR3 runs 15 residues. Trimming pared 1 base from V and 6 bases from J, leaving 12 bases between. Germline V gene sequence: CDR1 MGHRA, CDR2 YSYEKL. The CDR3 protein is CASSQARGADEKLFF. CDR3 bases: TGCGCCAGCAGCCAAGCCCGGGGGGCGGATGAAAAACTGTTTTTT.

The CDR3 region is CAWSPGLNNQPQHF. Written as DNA, the CDR3 is TGTGCCTGGAGCCCGGGACTTAACAATCAGCCCCAGCATTTT. The V call is TRBV30, the J call TRBJ1-5; maybe TRBD1 (5 bases). There are 14 residues in the CDR3. Germline assignment: CDR1 GTSNPN and CDR2 SVGIG (reference sequence). Deletions cut 3 bases from V and 3 bases from J, with 12 bases between.

For the CDR3, the DNA is TGTGCCAGCAGCTTAGAACTAGCGGGATCTGGGGGGACCCAGTACTTC. This translates into CASSLELAGSGGTQYF. This sequence joins TRBV7-9 and TRBJ2-5, with 10 nucleotides matching TRBD2. The CDR3 extends over 16 amino acids. Germline loops: CDR1 SEHNR, CDR2 FQNEAQ (reference sequence). Trimming cost V 1 base and J 7 bases; bases outside gene matches: 9.

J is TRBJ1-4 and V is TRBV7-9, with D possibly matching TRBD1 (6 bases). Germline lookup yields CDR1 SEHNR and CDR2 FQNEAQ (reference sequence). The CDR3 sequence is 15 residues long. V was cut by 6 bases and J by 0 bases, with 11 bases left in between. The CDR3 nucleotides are TGTGCCAGCAGGGGGGCAGATTCAACTAATGAAAAACTGTTTTTT. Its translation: CASRGADSTNEKLFF.